Described below is a single T cell receptor (beta chain) sequence and its context. Its antigen is currently unknown. This sample is drawn from a study of CD8+CD57+ T cells in acquired aplastic anemia. Study conclusions and caveats: Common to patients and controls were twenty-nine CD8+ CDR3 sequences.

TCR beta VDJ and CDR3 were profiled, and genomic DNA was the template. TCRdb reprocessed the reads via MiXCR and lists one record per CDR3 protein. Found here are approximately 200,000 distinct CDR3 sequences, about half of them singletons; the top ten hold less than 20%. Trimming removed 5 bases from V and 0 bases from J, with 8 bases in between. This CDR3 contains 14 residues. Germline values: CDR1 SEHNR, CDR2 FQNEAQ (reference sequence). Patients included in sequencing had previously demonstrated CD8+CD57+ cell expansion by flow cytometry. What was sequenced was sorted CD4+, CD8+, or CD8+CD57+ T cells (not recorded which) from PBMCs. The chain links TRBV7-9 to TRBJ1-3, with TRBD1 as a possible D gene (5 bases). This sequence originates from a human donor with aplastic anemia. CDR3 DNA: TGTGCCAGCAGCGCTGACAGCTCTGGAAACACCATATATTTT. This codes for CASSADSSGNTIYF.